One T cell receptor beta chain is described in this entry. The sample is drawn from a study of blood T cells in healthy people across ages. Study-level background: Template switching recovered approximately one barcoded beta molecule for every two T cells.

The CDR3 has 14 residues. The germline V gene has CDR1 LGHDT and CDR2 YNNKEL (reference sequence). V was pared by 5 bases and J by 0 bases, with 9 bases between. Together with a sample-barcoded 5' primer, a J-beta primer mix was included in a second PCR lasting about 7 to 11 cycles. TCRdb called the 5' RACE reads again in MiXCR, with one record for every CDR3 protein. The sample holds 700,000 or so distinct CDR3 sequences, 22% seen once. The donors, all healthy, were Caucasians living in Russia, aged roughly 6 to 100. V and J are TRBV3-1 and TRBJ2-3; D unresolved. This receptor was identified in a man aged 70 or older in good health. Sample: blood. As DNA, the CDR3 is TGTGCCAGCAGCGAAACGGTGAGCACAGATACGCAGTATTTT. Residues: CASSETVSTDTQYF.